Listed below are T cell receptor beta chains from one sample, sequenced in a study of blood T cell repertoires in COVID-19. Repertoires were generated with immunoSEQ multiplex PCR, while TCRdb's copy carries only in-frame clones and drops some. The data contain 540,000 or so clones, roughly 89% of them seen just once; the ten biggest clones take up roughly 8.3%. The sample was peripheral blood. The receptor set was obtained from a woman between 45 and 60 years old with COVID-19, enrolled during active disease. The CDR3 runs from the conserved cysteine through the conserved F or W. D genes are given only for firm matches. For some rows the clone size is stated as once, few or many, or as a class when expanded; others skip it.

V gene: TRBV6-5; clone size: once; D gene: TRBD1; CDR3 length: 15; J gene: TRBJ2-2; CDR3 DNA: TGTGCCAGCAGTCAGGGACAGGGTACCACCGGGGAGCTGTTTTTT; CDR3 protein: CASSQGQGTTGELFF
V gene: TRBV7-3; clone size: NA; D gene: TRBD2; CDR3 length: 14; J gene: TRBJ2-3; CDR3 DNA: TGTGCCAGCAGCGTAACGGGGGGGCCAGATACGCAGTATTTT; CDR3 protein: CASSVTGGPDTQYF
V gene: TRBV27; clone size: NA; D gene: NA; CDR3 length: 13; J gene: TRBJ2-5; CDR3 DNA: TGTGCCAGCAGTTCCCTCTACCAAGAGACCCAGTACTTC; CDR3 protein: CASSSLYQETQYF
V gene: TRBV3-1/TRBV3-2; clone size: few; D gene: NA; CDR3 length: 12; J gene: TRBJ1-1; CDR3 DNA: TGTGCCAGCAGCCAAGGAAACGGTCAAGCTTTCTTT; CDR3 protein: CASSQGNGQAFF
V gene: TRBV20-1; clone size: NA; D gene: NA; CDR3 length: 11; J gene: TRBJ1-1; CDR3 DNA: TGCAGTGCTAATAGTCCCACCGAAGCTTTCTTT; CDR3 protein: CSANSPTEAFF
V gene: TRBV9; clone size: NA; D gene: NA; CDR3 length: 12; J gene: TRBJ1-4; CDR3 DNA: TGTGCCAGCGCCTCGGAGGGGGAAAAACTGTTTTTT; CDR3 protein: CASASEGEKLFF
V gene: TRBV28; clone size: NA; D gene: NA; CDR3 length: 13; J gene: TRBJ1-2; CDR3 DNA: TGTGCCAGCAGACAGAGCCTAAACTATGGCTACACCTTC; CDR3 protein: CASRQSLNYGYTF
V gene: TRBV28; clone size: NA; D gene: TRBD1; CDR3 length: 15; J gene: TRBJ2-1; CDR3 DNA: TGTGCCAGCAGTTTAACAGGGGAGACCTACAATGAGCAGTTCTTC; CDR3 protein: CASSLTGETYNEQFF
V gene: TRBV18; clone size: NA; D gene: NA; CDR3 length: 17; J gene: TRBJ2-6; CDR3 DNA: TGTGCCAGCTCACCCCCGACGGAGTCCCCTGGGGCCAACGTCCTGACTTTC; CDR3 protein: CASSPPTESPGANVLTF
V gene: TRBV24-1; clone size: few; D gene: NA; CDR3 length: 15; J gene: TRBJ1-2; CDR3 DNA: TGTGCCACCAGTGACCCAAACCGGGTTGGCAGTGGCTACACCTTC; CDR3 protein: CATSDPNRVGSGYTF
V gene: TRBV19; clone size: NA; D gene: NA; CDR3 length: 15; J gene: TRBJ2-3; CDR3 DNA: TGTGCCACCCTTGGGAGAGGGCGAAGCACAGATACGCAGTATTTT; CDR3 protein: CATLGRGRSTDTQYF
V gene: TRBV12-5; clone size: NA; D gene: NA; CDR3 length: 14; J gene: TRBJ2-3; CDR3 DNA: TGTGCTAGTGGTTTGCGTCAGAGCACAGATACGCAGTATTTT; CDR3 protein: CASGLRQSTDTQYF
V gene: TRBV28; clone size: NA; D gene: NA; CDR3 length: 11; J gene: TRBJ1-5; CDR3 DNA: TGTGCCAGCAGTTCGGATCAGCCCCAGCATTTT; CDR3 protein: CASSSDQPQHF
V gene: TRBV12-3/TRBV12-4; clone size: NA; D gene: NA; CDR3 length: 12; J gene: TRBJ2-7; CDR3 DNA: TGTGCCAGCAGAGGGAGCTCCTACGAGCAGTACTTC; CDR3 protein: CASRGSSYEQYF
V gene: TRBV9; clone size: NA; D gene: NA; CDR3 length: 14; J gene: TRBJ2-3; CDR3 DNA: TGTGCCAGCAGCGTAGCGGGGATTTACGATACGCAGTATTTT; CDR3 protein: CASSVAGIYDTQYF
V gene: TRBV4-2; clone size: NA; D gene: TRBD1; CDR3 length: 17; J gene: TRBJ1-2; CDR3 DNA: TGTGCCAGCAGCCAAGATCTGCACAGGGGTATCGGCTATGGCTACACCTTC; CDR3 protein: CASSQDLHRGIGYGYTF
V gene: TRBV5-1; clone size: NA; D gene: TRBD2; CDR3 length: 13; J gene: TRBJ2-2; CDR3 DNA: TGCGCCAGCAGCTTAGCGGGAACCGGGGAGCTGTTTTTT; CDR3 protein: CASSLAGTGELFF
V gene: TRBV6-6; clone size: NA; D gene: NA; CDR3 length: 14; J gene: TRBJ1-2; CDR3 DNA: TGTGCCAGCAGTCAAACCCGCAGGGGCTATGGCTACACCTTC; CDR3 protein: CASSQTRRGYGYTF
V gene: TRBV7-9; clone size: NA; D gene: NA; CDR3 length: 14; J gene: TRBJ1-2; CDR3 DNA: TGTGCCAGCAGCTTAGGGGGACAACTTGTAGGCTACACCTTC; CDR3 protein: CASSLGGQLVGYTF
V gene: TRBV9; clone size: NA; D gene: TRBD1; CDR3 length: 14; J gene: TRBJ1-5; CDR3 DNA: TGTGCCAGCAGCTCTCAGGGGGGCAATCAGCCCCAGCATTTT; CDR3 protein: CASSSQGGNQPQHF
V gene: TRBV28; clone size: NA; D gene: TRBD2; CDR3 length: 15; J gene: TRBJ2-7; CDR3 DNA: TGTGCCAGCAGTTTCTTAAGGCGGGGGGACTACGAGCAGTACTTC; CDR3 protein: CASSFLRRGDYEQYF
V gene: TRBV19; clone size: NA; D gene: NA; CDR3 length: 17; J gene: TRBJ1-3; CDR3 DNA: TGTGCCAGTAGTCCAGGGTTCTTCCAGGTGTCTGGAAACACCATATATTTT; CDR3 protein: CASSPGFFQVSGNTIYF
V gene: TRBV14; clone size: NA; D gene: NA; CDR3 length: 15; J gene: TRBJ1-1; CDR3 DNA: TGTGCCAGCAGCCGCCTGATCAGCGGGGGCACTGAAGCTTTCTTT; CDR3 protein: CASSRLISGGTEAFF
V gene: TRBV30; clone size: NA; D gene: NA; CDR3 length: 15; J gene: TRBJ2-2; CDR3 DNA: TGTGCCTGGAGTATCAGGGGCGCGAACACCGGGGAGCTGTTTTTT; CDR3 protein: CAWSIRGANTGELFF
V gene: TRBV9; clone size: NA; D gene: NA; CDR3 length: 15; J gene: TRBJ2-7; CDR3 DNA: TGTGCCAGCAGTCCCCCGGGACAACAAACCTACGAGCAGTACTTC; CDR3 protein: CASSPPGQQTYEQYF
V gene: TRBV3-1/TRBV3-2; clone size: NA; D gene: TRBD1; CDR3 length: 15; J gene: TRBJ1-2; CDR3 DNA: TGTGCCAGCAGCCATCCCCCAGGGGGTAACTATGGCTACACCTTC; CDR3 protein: CASSHPPGGNYGYTF
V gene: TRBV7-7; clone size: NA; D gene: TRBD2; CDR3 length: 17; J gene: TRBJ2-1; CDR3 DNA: TGTGCCAGCAGCTTAGCCCCGTATAGCGGGGGAGGTGATGAGCAGTTCTTC; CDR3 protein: CASSLAPYSGGGDEQFF
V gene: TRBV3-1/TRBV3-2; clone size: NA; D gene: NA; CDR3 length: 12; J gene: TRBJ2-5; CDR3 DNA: TGTGCCAGCAGCCCAGACAGGGAGACCCAGTACTTC; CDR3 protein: CASSPDRETQYF
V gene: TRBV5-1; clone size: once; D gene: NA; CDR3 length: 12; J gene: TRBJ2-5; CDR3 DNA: TGCGCCAGCAGGATGACAGAAGAGACCCAGTACTTC; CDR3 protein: CASRMTEETQYF